The table lists the clone carrying this TCR beta chain with a few counts. The data belong to a study of T cells in Graves' hyperthyroidism and ophthalmopathy. This CDR3 region has 16 residues. Trimming took off 0 bases at V and 1 base at J, with 13 bases between the two ends. Germline V gene data show CDR1 as DFQATT and CDR2 as SNEGSKA (reference sequence). It was RNA transcripts that yielded the amplified TCR beta CDR3 regions. The study used the HTBI primer set for a first-round RT-PCR of the TCR CDR3. TCRdb analysed the multiplex PCR reads with MiXCR anew, one entry per CDR3 protein. Among nearly 750,000 distinct CDR3 sequences listed, about a third were seen once.

This TCR came from a woman aged 40-49 years with Graves' hyperthyroidism. The chain employs TRBV20-1 and TRBJ1-5; D unclear. The sequenced sample consisted of blood. CDR3 residues: CSARDLVGESNQPQHF. As DNA, the CDR3 is TGCAGTGCTAGAGATCTAGTTGGGGAAAGCAATCAGCCCCAGCATTTT.